Shown below are 5 T cell receptor beta chains from a single sample sequenced in a study of shared clonotypes between healthy human individuals. Repertoires were generated with immunoSEQ multiplex PCR, while TCRdb's copy carries only in-frame clones and drops some. The sample consists of 1.5 million to 2.5 million clones, about 94% of them appearing once. In the naive CD8 group, cells lacked CD45RO and were positively selected for CCR7, so terminally differentiated effector memory CD45RA+ cells were left out. Sequenced input: naive CD8+ T cells sorted from blood. These receptors were obtained from a man between 18 and 29 years old in good health.

The chain joins TRBV5-4 to TRBJ2-5; 9 positions agree with TRBD1. CDR1 is SGHNT, CDR2 YYREEE, per germline (reference sequence). This CDR3 has 14 amino acids. The junction had 4 bases not matched to a gene; V was cut back by 2 bases and J by 5 bases. DNA of the CDR3: TGTGCCAGCAGCTTAGGGACAGGGATGGAGACCCAGTACTTC. Protein sequence: CASSLGTGMETQYF. Complete variable domain (other parts from reference TRBV5-4 and TRBJ2-5): ETGVTQSPTHLIKTRGQQVTLRCSSQSGHNTVSWYQQALGQGPQFIFQYYREEENGRGNFPPRFSGLQFPNYSSELNVNALELDDSALYLCASSLGTGMETQYFGPGTRLLVL.

As regards this clone: In this CDR3 the conserved last residue, phenylalanine or tryptophan, is missing, so a read error is likely. The limits of the CDR3 on the DNA are not certain, so only TCRdb's listed CDR3 is given. V and J are TRBV5-4 and TRBJ1-2. The V gene's germline CDR1 is SGHNT and CDR2 YYREEE (reference sequence). The CDR3 has 13 amino acids, counting both end residues. CDR3 loop: CASSLGGTLSVQI.

The rearrangement uses TRBV2 and TRBJ1-3; 9 bases line up with TRBD1. CDR1 and CDR2 from the germline V gene are SNHLY and FYNNEI. Trimming took 0 bases from V and 0 from J; bases not matched to a gene: 18. The CDR3 length is 22 residues. The CDR3 spells CASSEAREGQGQVGVSGNTIYF. As DNA, the CDR3 is TGTGCCAGCAGTGAAGCGCGGGAAGGACAGGGGCAGGTGGGAGTCTCTGGAAACACCATATATTTT.

The V gene is TRBV6-1, the J gene TRBJ2-3; 13 bases are a match to TRBD2. CDR3 size: 16 residues. CDR1 is MNHNS, CDR2 SASEGT, per germline. Trimming removed 5 bases from V and 4 bases from J; junction bases left unmatched: 6. The DNA for the CDR3 is TGTGCCAGCAGTCAAGGACTAGCGGGGGTTGCAGATACGCAGTATTTT. Residues: CASSQGLAGVADTQYF.

CDR3 nucleotides: TGTGCCAGCAGCTTAGTCGCCGCCTTATACCCCTACGAGCAGTACTTC. It translates to CASSLVAALYPYEQYF. The chain links TRBV7-6 to TRBJ2-7, with D hard to call. With 1 base removed from V and 2 bases from J, the gap between germline ends came to 15 bases. The CDR3 covers 16 residues. The germline CDR1 and CDR2 sequences are SGHVS and FNYEAQ.